This TCR beta chain was obtained from a study of cytomegalovirus exposure and HLA in healthy donors. The PCR was carried out with 60 Vbeta primers and 13 Jbeta primers. Data came from immunoSEQ multiplex PCR; TCRdb stores just in-frame clones and leaves some out. The sample has around 150,000 clones, roughly 70% seen once. Regarding this clone: The same CDR3 is also encoded by other DNA sequences in this sample.

The TCR originated in a man aged 50 to 59 in good health and CMV-seropositive. Sequences were obtained from PBMCs.

This CDR3 is CASSLPSLNTEAFF. CDR3 nucleotides: TGTGCCAGCAGTTTGCCCTCACTCAACACTGAAGCTTTCTTT. This rearrangement joins TRBV28 to TRBJ1-1; no firm D call. V gave up 3 bases and J gave up 2 bases, with 10 bases separating them. CDR1 and CDR2 from the germline V gene are MDHEN and SYDVKM. This CDR3 has 14 amino acids.